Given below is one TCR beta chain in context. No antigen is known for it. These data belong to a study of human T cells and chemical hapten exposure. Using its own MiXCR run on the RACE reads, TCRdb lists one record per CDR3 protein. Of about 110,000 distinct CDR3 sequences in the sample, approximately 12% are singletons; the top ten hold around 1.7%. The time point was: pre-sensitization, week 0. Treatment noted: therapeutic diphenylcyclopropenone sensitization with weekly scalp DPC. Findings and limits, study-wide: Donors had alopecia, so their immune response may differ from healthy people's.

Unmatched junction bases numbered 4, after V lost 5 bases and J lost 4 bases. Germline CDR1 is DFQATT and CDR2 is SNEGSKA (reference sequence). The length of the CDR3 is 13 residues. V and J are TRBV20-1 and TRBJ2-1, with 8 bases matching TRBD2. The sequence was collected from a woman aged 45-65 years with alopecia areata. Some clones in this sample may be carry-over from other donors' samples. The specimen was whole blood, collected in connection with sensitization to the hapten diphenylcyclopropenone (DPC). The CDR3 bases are TGCAGTGCTCCCAGCGGGGGTTACAATGAGCAGTTCTTC. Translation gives CSAPSGGYNEQFF.